This TCR beta chain was recorded in a study of shared clonotypes between healthy human individuals. Study-wide results and limits: Of the naive CD4 clonotypes, about 5.4% were shared across a handful of donors. The generation probabilities recorded for non-shared clonotypes fell below those of clonotypes shared by all four donors.

CDR1 and CDR2 (germline): SGHNT, YYREEE (reference sequence). V lost 0 bases, J lost 4 bases, and 16 bases lay in between. This CDR3 is 16 amino acids long. This clone was observed a single time. Its antigen is not known. Naive CD8 cells comprised CD45RO-negative, CCR7-positively selected cells, excluding terminally differentiated effector memory CD45RA+ cells. Donors were Caucasian adults residing in Nashville, Tennessee, USA. The authors distributed each subset's genomic DNA evenly over several immunoSEQ plates. Assay used: immunoSEQ multiplex PCR; TCRdb lists only in-frame clones, some missing. The data hold about 2 million clones, with approximately 95% observed a single time.

Sequenced material: naive CD8+ T cells sorted from blood. The sequence was obtained from a man younger than 35 in good health. The chain recombines TRBV5-4 with TRBJ2-5; the D gene is possibly TRBD1 (5 bases). CDR3 in amino acids: CASSLAKQVRGETQYF. For the CDR3, the DNA is TGTGCCAGCAGCTTGGCCAAACAGGTTAGGGGAGAGACCCAGTACTTC. Together with reference TRBV5-4 and TRBJ2-5, the CDR3 gives the full variable domain: ETGVTQSPTHLIKTRGQQVTLRCSSQSGHNTVSWYQQALGQGPQFIFQYYREEENGRGNFPPRFSGLQFPNYSSELNVNALELDDSALYLCASSLAKQVRGETQYFGPGTRLLVL.